The following is a T cell receptor (beta chain) sequence with its context. CDR1 is SGHRS and CDR2 is YFSETQ in the germline V gene. The CDR3 is 14 residues long. The V gene lost 4 bases and the J gene lost 5 bases, with 15 bases spanning the gap. This entry comes from a study of OX40 agonist ivuxolimab in advanced cancers. Here immunoSEQ multiplex PCR was the method, and the copy in TCRdb shows in-frame clones only, minus some. The sample carries about 64,000 clones, roughly nine tenths recorded once. The study sampled blood at baseline, cycle 4 day 1, and cycle 7 day 1. The gene calls are TRBV5-1 and TRBJ1-2, with D possibly matching TRBD1 (6 bases). This clonotype originated in an adult with an advanced solid tumor such as melanoma, head and neck, liver or kidney cancer. The sample here was CD4+ or CD8+ T cells sorted from blood, taken in a trial of the OX40 agonist ivuxolimab. The DNA of the CDR3 is TGCGCCAGCAGCGCCTTGACAGGTTCTTATGGCTACACCTTC. This sequence encodes CASSALTGSYGYTF. Together with reference TRBV5-1 and TRBJ1-2, the CDR3 gives the full variable domain: KAGVTQTPRYLIKTRGQQVTLSCSPISGHRSVSWYQQTPGQGLQFLFEYFSETQRNKGNFPGRFSGRQFSNSRSEMNVSTLELGDSALYLCASSALTGSYGYTFGSGTRLTVV.